The 9 T cell receptor beta chains given below trace back to one sample, sequenced in a study of regulatory T cells in long-lasting Graves disease. The authors built TCR beta libraries using iRepertoire HTBI primers and Arm-PCR of CDR3 regions. TCRdb analysed the multiplex PCR reads with MiXCR anew, one entry per CDR3 protein. Here the sample spans about 430,000 distinct CDR3 sequences, about 15% being singletons. Time point here: newly diagnosed GD, antithyroid drugs for less than 3 months. RNA isolated from PBMCs was used to make the TCR library. These data were also reused for a study on T cells in Graves' hyperthyroidism and ophthalmopathy.

Here the sequenced sample was peripheral blood mononuclear cells (PBMCs), taken at new diagnosis, from a patient treated with antithyroid drugs. Source of these receptors: a woman in her thirties or forties with Graves disease.

A word on this clonotype: The CDR3 does not end in the conserved phenylalanine or tryptophan, so this is likely a read error. CDR3: CASSEGAGDNEQFS. The CDR3 DNA sequence: TGTGCCAGCAGTGAAGGAGCGGGAGACAATGAGCAGTTCTCC. The V and J genes are TRBV25-1 and TRBJ2-1; 8 bases line up with TRBD2. After removal of 2 bases from V and 5 bases from J, the junction contained 2 bases not matched to a gene. CDR3 length equals 14 residues. CDR1 and CDR2 from the germline V gene are MGHDK and SYGVNS.

This clonotype was counted at least ten times. The chain links TRBV7-9 to TRBJ2-3; TRBD2 agrees at 13 bases. Trimming took 4 bases from V and 4 from J; bases not matched to a gene: 8. This CDR3 has 17 residues. Germline V gene sequence: CDR1 SEHNR, CDR2 FQNEAQ (reference sequence). The CDR3, as DNA: TGTGCCAGCAGCTACTATAGGACTAGCGGGAGTGCAGATACGCAGTATTTT. It translates to CASSYYRTSGSADTQYF.

This clonotype was counted at least ten times. This chain joins TRBV12-3 or TRBV12-4 and TRBJ2-7; 9 nucleotides match TRBD2. This CDR3 region has 12 residues. After removal of 8 bases from V and 3 bases from J, the junction contained 2 bases not matched to a gene. Here the CDR3 reads CASLLAGYEQYF. CDR3 bases: TGTGCCAGCCTACTAGCGGGCTACGAGCAGTACTTC.

The chain couples TRBV28 to TRBJ1-5; TRBD1 might be the D (5 bases). This CDR3 is 15 amino acids long. Germline V gives CDR1 MDHEN, CDR2 SYDVKM. V gave up 3 bases and J gave up 2 bases, with 11 bases separating them. The CDR3 protein is CASSFGQQGNQPQHF. CDR3 bases: TGTGCCAGCAGTTTTGGTCAACAGGGCAATCAGCCCCAGCATTTT.

This clonotype was counted many times. This rearrangement joins TRBV30 to TRBJ2-5; no definite D call. This CDR3 is 13 amino acids long. V lost 4 bases and J lost 2, with 11 bases in between. Looked up from germline, CDR1 is GTSNPN and CDR2 is SVGIG (reference sequence). The CDR3 nucleotides read TGTGCCTGGACGTACGGGTCTCAAGAGACCCAGTACTTC. Translating it yields CAWTYGSQETQYF.

This clonotype was seen a handful of times. This rearrangement joins TRBV19 to TRBJ1-2, with 7 bases identical to TRBD1. J gave up 2 bases and V 4 bases, and 10 bases lay outside the gene matches. This CDR3 region has 16 residues. The V gene's germline CDR1 is LNHDA and CDR2 SQIVND (reference sequence). The DNA of the CDR3 is TGTGCCAGTAGTAGCCGATCGGGACAGCTAAACTATGGCTACACCTTC. It yields the protein CASSSRSGQLNYGYTF. Complete variable domain (other parts from reference TRBV19 and TRBJ1-2): DGGITQSPKYLFRKEGQNVTLSCEQNLNHDAMYWYRQDPGQGLRLIYYSQIVNDFQKGDIAEGYSVSREKKESFPLTVTSAQKNPTAFYLCASSSRSGQLNYGYTFGSGTRLTVV.

There are many counts of this clonotype. The chain carries TRBV28 and TRBJ1-2, with 9 bases fitting TRBD1. V was clipped by 6 bases and J by 0 bases; unmatched bases: 5. CDR1 is MDHEN, CDR2 SYDVKM, per germline. This CDR3 has 15 residues. This CDR3 is CASRPGTGTNYGYTF. CDR3 nucleotides: TGTGCCAGCAGGCCCGGGACAGGGACTAACTATGGCTACACCTTC.

Details on this clonotype: The DNA is left out, because the CDR3 cannot be placed on it with certainty; the CDR3 is given as TCRdb lists it. The chain has TRBV28 and TRBJ1-5. In germline, CDR1 is MDHEN, CDR2 SYDVKM. The CDR3 is 14 residues long, counting both termini. This CDR3 reads CASSFAGGNQPRHF.

This clonotype was detected ten times or more. The chain combines TRBV2 with TRBJ2-3; TRBD2 matches 8 bases. From germline, CDR1 is SNHLY and CDR2 FYNNEI. The V segment lost 6 bases and the J segment 2 bases; nucleotides outside the gene matches: 4. The CDR3 runs 14 residues. The CDR3 protein is CASSRTSNTDTQYF. The CDR3 DNA reads TGTGCCAGCAGCAGGACTAGCAACACAGATACGCAGTATTTT.